What follows are 19 T cell receptor beta chains derived from one specimen sequenced in a study of blood T cells in healthy people across ages. Primers used in a second PCR of about 6 to 12 cycles were a sample-barcoded 5' primer and a J-beta primer mix. TCRdb reprocessed the 5' RACE reads via MiXCR and lists one record per CDR3 protein. The repertoire has over a million distinct CDR3 sequences, almost 25% of them found once; the top ten carry approximately 0.75%. The same sample was also used in a study of T cells of mothers and their children.

The sequenced sample consisted of blood. Source of these receptors: a girl aged 2-9 years in good health.

This CDR3 reads CSARGNRGNYGYTF. For the CDR3, the DNA is TGCAGTGCTAGAGGAAATAGGGGAAACTATGGCTACACCTTC. The V call is TRBV20-1, the J call TRBJ1-2; D is possibly TRBD1 (5 bases). The CDR3 covers 14 residues. Germline V gene lookup returns CDR1 DFQATT and CDR2 SNEGSKA (reference sequence). Between the trimmed V and J ends, which lost 1 base and 2 bases, there was a span of 11 bases.

This clonotype was seen more than once but under ten times. One end of the junction does not line up with germline, which may come from a read error. The chain combines TRBV3-1 with TRBJ2-3, with 11 bases identical to TRBD2. CDR1 LGHDT and CDR2 YNNKEL come from the germline V gene (reference sequence). This CDR3 contains 15 residues. CDR3 nucleotide sequence: TGTGCCTGCAGCCAACTAGCGGGGGATGGAGATACGCAGTATTTT. It yields the protein CACSQLAGDGDTQYF.

The gene calls are TRBV28 and TRBJ1-1, with TRBD1 as a possible D gene (5 bases). The germline V gene encodes CDR1 MDHEN and CDR2 SYDVKM. The CDR3 runs to 13 residues. Deletions cut 3 bases from V and 4 bases from J, with 9 bases between. CDR3 residues: CASSFGTVTEAFF. The CDR3 region has the DNA TGTGCCAGCAGTTTCGGGACGGTCACTGAAGCTTTCTTT.

This chain links TRBV27 with TRBJ1-5, with a tentative D call TRBD1 (5 bases). Germline CDR1 reads MNHEY; CDR2 reads SMNVEV (reference sequence). This CDR3 has 15 residues. V was clipped by 5 bases and J by 3 bases, with 14 bases between them. The CDR3 nucleotides are TGTGCCAGCAGTCCATATCCAGGGTACAATCAGCCCCAGCATTTT. Its translation is CASSPYPGYNQPQHF.

J is TRBJ2-1 and V is TRBV10-3; 7 bases are a match to TRBD2. V shed 4 bases, J shed 4 bases, and the junction held 7 bases outside the gene matches. The germline CDR1 and CDR2 sequences are ENHRY and SYGVKD. CDR3 size: 15 residues. The CDR3 is CAISAGGGVYNEQFF. The CDR3 bases are TGTGCCATCAGTGCGGGCGGGGGTGTTTACAATGAGCAGTTCTTC.

This clonotype has just a few counts. CDR3 loop: CSALDGDQETQYF. The CDR3 nucleotides read TGCAGTGCGTTGGACGGAGACCAAGAGACCCAGTACTTC. The J gene is TRBJ2-5, the V gene TRBV20-1, with unresolved D. The CDR3 runs 13 residues. Germline loops: CDR1 DFQATT, CDR2 SNEGSKA (reference sequence). V was pared by 6 bases and J by 0 bases, with 11 bases between.

The rearrangement links TRBV29-1 to TRBJ2-3, with D possibly matching TRBD1 (6 bases). The germline V gene has CDR1 SQVTM and CDR2 ANQGSEA. CDR3 length equals 13 residues. V was pared by 6 bases and J by 6 bases, with 16 bases between. The DNA for the CDR3 is TGCAGCGTATCCGGGACACCGATGGATACGCAGTATTTT. This gives the protein CSVSGTPMDTQYF.

This rearrangement joins TRBV12-3 or TRBV12-4 to TRBJ2-7; 7 nucleotides agree with TRBD2. Gene TRBJ2-1 matches the end of the DNA better, so the J call may be wrong. The CDR3 is made up of 14 amino acids. The CDR3 sequence is CASNLGTTNNEQFF. As DNA, the CDR3 is TGTGCCAGCAACCTCGGGACTACTAACAATGAGCAGTTCTTC.

The V gene is TRBV5-6, the J gene TRBJ2-1; 14 nucleotides line up with TRBD2. Per germline, CDR1 SGHDT and CDR2 YYEEEE. This CDR3 is built from 17 residues. The V gene end was trimmed by 2 bases and the J gene end by 2 bases; junction bases not matched to a gene: 3. The DNA of the CDR3 is TGTGCCAGCAGCTTAGGGACTAGCGGGAGCGCCTACAATGAGCAGTTCTTC. Translating gives CASSLGTSGSAYNEQFF. Together with reference TRBV5-6 and TRBJ2-1, the CDR3 gives the full variable domain: DAGVTQSPTHLIKTRGQQVTLRCSPKSGHDTVSWYQQALGQGPQFIFQYYEEEERQRGNFPDRFSGHQFPNYSSELNVNALLLGDSALYLCASSLGTSGSAYNEQFFGPGTRLTVL.

This rearrangement joins TRBV2 to TRBJ2-1, with a possible D match to TRBD1 (6 bases). The length of the CDR3 is 15 residues. V was shortened by 5 bases and J by 15 bases, with 26 bases between the two germline ends. Per the germline V gene, CDR1 is SNHLY and CDR2 is FYNNEI. For the CDR3, the DNA is TGTGCCAGCAGTCCGCACCTGGGGGAGTATCCAGGGGTGTTCTTC. This translates into CASSPHLGEYPGVFF.

The rearrangement uses TRBV6-4 and TRBJ2-7; 7 positions agree with TRBD1. Germline CDR1 reads MRHNA; CDR2 reads SNTAGT. Trimming cost V 2 bases and J 5 bases; bases outside gene matches: 12. This CDR3 region has 16 residues. The CDR3 nucleotides read TGTGCCAGCAGTGACACACAGGGGATGGGGGTGGACGAGCAGTACTTC. Translated, it gives CASSDTQGMGVDEQYF.

V and J are TRBV5-1 and TRBJ2-5; TRBD1 might be the D (6 bases). The end of the DNA is better explained by TRBJ2-1, so the J call may be wrong. This CDR3 comprises 13 residues. Germline V gives CDR1 SGHRS, CDR2 YFSETQ. CDR3 sequence: CASSFLGANEQFF. The CDR3 DNA reads TGCGCCAGCAGCTTCTTGGGGGCTAATGAGCAGTTCTTC.

In this sample, this clonotype turned up a few times. The genes are TRBV5-1 and TRBJ2-2; D remains ambiguous. This CDR3 spans 13 amino acids. Germline V lookup: CDR1 SGHRS, CDR2 YFSETQ. Trimming took off 6 bases at V and 7 bases at J, with 13 bases between the two ends. CDR3 sequence (DNA): TGCGCCAGCACATTTTCTTTTGACGGGGAGCTGTTTTTT. The encoded protein is CASTFSFDGELFF.

The rearrangement uses TRBV2 and TRBJ2-7; D possibly corresponds to TRBD1 (5 bases). Germline V gives CDR1 SNHLY, CDR2 FYNNEI. Trimming stripped 3 bases from V and 2 bases from J, with 29 bases between. The CDR3 covers 20 residues. In nucleotides, the CDR3 is TGTGCCAGCAGTGAGGGGAAGGGGTCGTTTCGCCAGGACCTCCCCTACGAGCAGTACTTC. Translating it yields CASSEGKGSFRQDLPYEQYF. Full variable domain (rest looked up from reference TRBV2 and TRBJ2-7): EPEVTQTPSHQVTQMGQEVILRCVPISNHLYFYWYRQILGQKVEFLVSFYNNEISEKSEIFDDQFSVERPDGSNFTLKIRSTKLEDSAMYFCASSEGKGSFRQDLPYEQYFGPGTRLTVT.

CDR3 DNA: TGCGCCAGCAGAGGGCGGGGGATACAAGAGACCCAGTACTTC. This gives the protein CASRGRGIQETQYF. The V call is TRBV5-1, the J call TRBJ2-5; TRBD2 matches 7 bases. The V segment lost 5 bases and the J segment 2 bases; nucleotides outside the gene matches: 6. This CDR3 has 14 residues. CDR1 and CDR2 from the germline V gene are SGHRS and YFSETQ.

This clonotype was observed a few times. This chain links TRBV4-1 with TRBJ2-7; D possibly corresponds to TRBD2 (6 bases). The CDR3 runs to 17 residues. The V end was cut by 0 bases, the J end by 3 bases, with 18 bases between. Per germline, CDR1 MGHRA and CDR2 YSYEKL. CDR3: CASSQEAEGRTYYEQYF. CDR3 nucleotide sequence: TGCGCCAGCAGCCAAGAGGCGGAGGGACGAACTTACTACGAGCAGTACTTC.

The chain couples TRBV29-1 to TRBJ2-3; perhaps TRBD2 as D (5 bases). Germline V gene lookup returns CDR1 SQVTM and CDR2 ANQGSEA. The CDR3 consists of 16 residues. V was pared by 4 bases and J by 2 bases, with 19 bases between. The CDR3, as DNA: TGCAGCGTTGTAGGTCGGATCGCTAGCTTCACAGATACGCAGTATTTT. It is translated as CSVVGRIASFTDTQYF.

This clonotype turned up a few times. The J gene is TRBJ2-3, the V gene TRBV6-5; TRBD1 might be the D (6 bases). CDR3 length equals 16 residues. V lost 0 bases, J lost 1 base, and 11 bases lay in between. The germline V gene encodes CDR1 MNHEY and CDR2 SVGAGI. Here the CDR3 reads CASSYSGGPGTDTQYF. Here the CDR3 DNA reads TGTGCCAGCAGTTACTCTGGGGGCCCGGGCACAGATACGCAGTATTTT.

The chain carries TRBV6-2 or TRBV6-3 and TRBJ2-7, with a possible D match to TRBD2 (6 bases). Germline CDR1 is MNHEY and CDR2 is SVGEGT. V lost 10 bases and J lost 2, with 21 bases in between. CDR3 size: 15 residues. DNA for the CDR3: TGTGCCACCAATACTTTCGGTCGGGAGCCCTACGAGCAGTACGTC. Protein: CATNTFGREPYEQYV.